The entry below gives a single TCR beta chain sequence along with its context. Its specificity is unknown. The data belong to a study of CD4 T cells in relation to SARS-CoV-2 and coronaviruses. Study context: TCR beta CDR3s were sequenced after roughly 10-day antigen culture of PBMCs.

This CDR3 contains 15 residues. V lost 8 bases to trimming and J lost 3 bases; unmatched junction nucleotides: 8. Per germline, CDR1 SGHTA and CDR2 FQGNSA. Naive or memory CD4+ cells were cultured 1:1 with T cell-depleted PBMCs plus CEF. Naive and memory CD4+ T cells were cultured with CEF, then survey-sequenced. Assay used: immunoSEQ multiplex PCR; TCRdb lists only in-frame clones, some missing. Altogether around 28,000 clones are present, roughly four fifths being singletons, with the ten largest covering 3.4%. Findings and limits, study-wide: Monoreactive clones expanded significantly more to SARS-CoV-2 than crossreactive clones did.

This TCR was recovered from an adult with COVID-19. The sample comprised memory CD4+ T cells from PBMCs, cultured in vitro. V is TRBV7-2 and J is TRBJ2-3; 10 bases are shared with TRBD2. The CDR3 DNA reads TGTGCCAGCGGGCTGGCTAGCGGGAGAACAGATACGCAGTATTTT. Protein sequence: CASGLASGRTDTQYF.